This is a list of T cell receptor beta chains from one sample in a study of cytomegalovirus exposure and HLA in healthy donors. Clones were read by immunoSEQ multiplex PCR, and TCRdb kept only the in-frame ones, dropping some. The repertoire holds about 150,000 clones, about 84% seen once, with 5.5% to 6.5% in the top ten. Sequencing was carried out using PBMCs. The receptor set was obtained from a woman in her thirties or forties in good health and CMV-seropositive. Each CDR3 is given with its conserved first and last residue.

J gene	V gene	CDR3 protein
TRBJ2-3	TRBV5-1	CASSGRGLGTDTQYF
TRBJ1-4	TRBV9	CASSVQGANEKLFF
TRBJ2-5	TRBV29-1	CSVARTEETQYF
TRBJ2-3	TRBV15	CATSTGSTDTQYF
TRBJ2-5	TRBV28	CASTCPLSRETGETQYF
TRBJ2-7	TRBV28	CASRLAEAYEQYF
TRBJ2-7	TRBV5-1	CASSLALAASYEQYF
TRBJ2-1	TRBV25-1	CASSEAGGRNNEQFF
TRBJ2-1	TRBV6-5	CASGLGEGHEQFF
TRBJ1-2	TRBV19	CASSVRGRIYGYTF
TRBJ1-1	TRBV11-3	CASSLVMNTEAFF
TRBJ1-4	TRBV29-1	CSVEVLREKLFF
TRBJ2-1	TRBV27	CASSLDRVSYNEQFF
TRBJ2-1	TRBV19	CASSPRGVGYEQFF
TRBJ2-3	TRBV19	CASRGGSSSTDTQYF
TRBJ1-2	TRBV28	CASSLFVRNYGYTF
TRBJ2-7	TRBV28	CANGNSYEQYF
TRBJ2-1	TRBV19	CASSSPGGTSTRRPYNEQFF
TRBJ2-1	TRBV2	CASRSLQAEVGNEQFF
TRBJ2-6	TRBV19	CASSAHGGSGSGANVLTF
TRBJ2-2	TRBV5-1	CASSLPGLAGAGELFF
TRBJ2-7	TRBV19	CATASDYEQYF
TRBJ2-7	TRBV7-9	CASSLTTATYEQYF
TRBJ2-7	TRBV6-5	CASTRTDTYEQYF
TRBJ2-7	TRBV29-1	CSVESGDGTYEQYF
TRBJ2-1	TRBV30	CAWTLAGGVFEQFF
TRBJ1-4	TRBV6-1	CASSEGAGRGREKLFF
TRBJ1-4	TRBV10-2	CAAGATNEKLFF
TRBJ1-2	TRBV5-5	CASSLAPTGLNYGYTF
TRBJ1-2	TRBV19	CASGDRLVYGYTF
TRBJ1-2	TRBV30	CAWSPGGAKGYTF
TRBJ2-1	TRBV6-5	CASSLDYLGNEQFF
TRBJ1-2	TRBV28	CASSLKRGYTF
TRBJ2-7	TRBV27	CASRLAGGLFGEQYF
TRBJ1-1	TRBV25-1	CASSSGKNTEAFF
TRBJ1-2	TRBV10-1	CASSERTGAGYTF
TRBJ1-2	TRBV29-1	CSVGQMNGYTF
TRBJ1-4	TRBV5-1	CASSWKQGASEKLFF
TRBJ2-3	TRBV5-4	CASRQGTANTDTQYF
TRBJ2-3	TRBV10-1	CASSGNSGMNRDTQYF
TRBJ2-1	TRBV10-3	CATRTSGGGNEQFF
TRBJ2-5	TRBV2	CASRPSGETQYF
TRBJ2-7	TRBV1	CASSQETDGTSGTYEQYF
TRBJ2-7	TRBV27	CASSRQGHSYEQYF
TRBJ2-3	TRBV30	CAWSGGAGVPDTQYF
TRBJ1-5	TRBV9	CASSVAGGTDNQPQHF
TRBJ2-7	TRBV7-9	CASSLVPEGEQYF
TRBJ2-7	TRBV4-2	CASSQERGFSSYEQYF
TRBJ2-1	TRBV5-1	CASSSRPSGSWYEQFF
TRBJ2-3	TRBV19	CASTNMGLGGPTDTQYF
TRBJ1-5	TRBV5-8	CASSPTSGLQPQHF
TRBJ2-3	TRBV13	CASSLSPGQGLAGASDTQYF
TRBJ2-7	TRBV10-1	CASSDRSGLADGEQYF
TRBJ2-5	TRBV5-1	CASSLGSGGYQETQYF
TRBJ2-5	TRBV11-2	CASSKGTSGQETQYF
TRBJ1-2	TRBV29-1	CSVELGAEGKGYTF
TRBJ2-7	TRBV21-1	CASSKGGGLAGGPSSYEQYF
TRBJ2-6	TRBV5-1	CASSRGWRASGANVLTF
TRBJ1-1	TRBV6-5	CASSYSAGGRTFF
TRBJ1-5	TRBV28	CASSFRVLDRPQHF